This T cell receptor beta chain stems from a study of shared clonotypes between healthy human individuals (TCRdb year 2020). About the investigation overall: The cohort included three men and a couple of women between 18 and 49 years of age. Per donor, three plates each were used for CD4 naive and CD4 memory, two for CD8 naive, and one for CD8 memory. The study deeply sequenced blood TCR repertoires of about 5 healthy adults to estimate repertoire size and the extent of clonotype sharing between individuals. To increase sequencing depth and limit assay-specific biases, TCR repertoire library preparation and sequencing were carried out by different laboratories using diverse techniques. Each donor's leukapheresis produced roughly between roughly 0.85 and 9.5 billion PBMCs.

TCR CDR3 regions were amplified from genomic DNA by multiplex PCR using the deep immunoSEQ assay. Genomic DNA extracted from each cell subset was distributed evenly over all wells of several immunoSEQ 96-well plates, and each plate served as one replicate. For sorted subsets, each replicate PCR was loaded with roughly 190 ng genomic DNA, equivalent to 25,000 to 35,000 T cell genomes. Purified libraries were quantified with a Qubit 3.0 fluorometer, sized on a Bioanalyzer 2100, and re-quantified with the KAPA Library Quantification kit. Each immunoSEQ 96-well plate was sequenced on its own single-read 150-cycle Illumina NextSeq 550 flow cell. The original pipeline was this. The immunoSEQ output contained only junctional sequences without quality scores, so filtering could not match that applied to full-length reads. To assign V/J genes and CDR3, sequences were annotated against IMGT germline references using PyIR, a Python wrapper for IgBLAST v1.9. Reads were filtered out if the reads had weak V/J assignments (E-value above 1e-6), no CDR3, stop codons, out-of-frame junctions, or ambiguous translated residues. A V3J clonotype was defined by an identical inferred V gene, J gene, and CDR3 amino acid sequence. Percentage overlap between repertoires was calculated by dividing the number of shared unique clonotypes by the size of the smaller repertoire. Richness of each repertoire was evaluated using RTK rarefaction, the Chao1 estimator, and Recon v2.1 estimates of unobserved clonotypes. Generation probabilities for all TCRbeta clonotypes obtained by the gDNA method from a few donors were computed using OLGA. This immuneACCESS table, as held by TCRdb, lists in-frame sequences with V and J called but not all clones. Of the missing ones, under half trace to an unresolved V gene in checked studies; the others have no known cause. That table furnishes V, J and clone size, whereas the DNA furnished D and trimming. The sample includes about 2 million clones, with around 96% observed a single time. The leading ten clones occupy around 1.2% of the sample.

From a lookup of the germline V gene (reference sequence), CDR1 and CDR2 are SEHNR and FQNEAQ. A distance of 13 bases separates the germline ends of V and J, which lose 8 bases and 0 bases respectively. The CDR3 goes from the cysteine to the phenylalanine over 15 residues. The DNA shown is the 45-base CDR3, in frame from base 1. Study-wide conclusions, independent of this receptor: When a few donors were compared, the shared fraction of clonotypes was about 5% for naive CD4, 3.5% to 4% for naive CD8, roughly 2.3% for memory CD4, and roughly 0.43% for memory CD8. Compared with non-shared clonotypes, the clonotypes found in all four sorted-subset donors had higher generation probabilities. Incomplete sequencing was indicated by rarefaction of sorted-subset datasets, despite the large sequencing depth. Estimated clonotype richness was generally larger for naive than for memory subsets. Only blood was sampled, and tissue TCR repertoires likely differ from those in blood. The genetic and exposure-history diversity represented was limited by the small number of donors. Based on pairwise subsampling, the degree of clonotype sharing among donors was expected to be affected by sequencing depth.

This clone was counted between two and nine times. Its antigen remains undetermined. No base-level quality is on record; no much larger clone is a single base apart. CD8 naive samples were obtained by positive selection for CCR7 among CD45RO-negative cells, yielding a CD45RA+CCR7+ population from which TemRA cells were excluded. The donors were healthy, HIV-negative adults who had no recently reported acute infections or vaccinations. Every donor was a Caucasian adult living in Nashville, Tennessee, USA. Blood was collected by leukapheresis, and PBMCs were isolated by Ficoll-Histopaque density gradient centrifugation and then cryopreserved in liquid nitrogen vapor phase. Purity and quantity of every magnetically sorted T cell population were checked by analytical flow cytometry. Each sorted fraction had its genomic DNA isolated and then quantified by UV absorbance on a Nanodrop 2000c.

This chain is built from TRBV7-9 and TRBJ1-4; TRBD1 could be the D gene, as 6 bases match. The source of this sequence is a man between 18 and 35 years old in good health. Sample: naive CD8+ T cells sorted from blood. The cell subset or site label, read with the paper, signifies: CD45RA+CCR7+. The CDR3 protein sequence reads: CASGGHPSTNEKLFF. The DNA sequence reads TGTGCCAGCGGGGGACATCCTTCAACTAATGAAAAACTGTTTTTT.